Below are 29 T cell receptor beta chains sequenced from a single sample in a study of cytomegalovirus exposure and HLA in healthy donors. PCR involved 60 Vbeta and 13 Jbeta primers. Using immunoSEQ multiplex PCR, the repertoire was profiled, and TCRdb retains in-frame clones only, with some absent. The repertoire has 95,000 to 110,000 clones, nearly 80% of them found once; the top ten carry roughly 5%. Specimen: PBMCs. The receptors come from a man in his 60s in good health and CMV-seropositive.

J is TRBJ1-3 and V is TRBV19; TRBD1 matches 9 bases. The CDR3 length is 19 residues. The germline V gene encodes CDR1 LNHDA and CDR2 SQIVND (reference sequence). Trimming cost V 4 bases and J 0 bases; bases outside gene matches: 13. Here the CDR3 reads CASSTLDRGRVHSGNTIYF. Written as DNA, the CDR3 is TGTGCCAGTAGTACCCTGGACAGGGGAAGAGTTCACTCTGGAAACACCATATATTTT.

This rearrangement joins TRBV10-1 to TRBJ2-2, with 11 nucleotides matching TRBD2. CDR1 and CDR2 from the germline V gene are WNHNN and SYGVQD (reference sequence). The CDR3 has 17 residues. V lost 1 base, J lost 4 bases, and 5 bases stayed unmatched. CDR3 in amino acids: CASSELAGGRGTGELFF. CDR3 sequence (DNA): TGCGCCAGCAGTGAGTTAGCGGGGGGGCGAGGCACCGGGGAGCTGTTTTTT.

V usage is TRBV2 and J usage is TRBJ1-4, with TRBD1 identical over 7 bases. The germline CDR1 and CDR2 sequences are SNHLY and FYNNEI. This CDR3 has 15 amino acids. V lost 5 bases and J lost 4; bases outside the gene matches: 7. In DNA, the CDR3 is TGTGCCAGCAGTCTCATACAGGGGTTTAATGAAAAACTGTTTTTT. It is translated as CASSLIQGFNEKLFF.

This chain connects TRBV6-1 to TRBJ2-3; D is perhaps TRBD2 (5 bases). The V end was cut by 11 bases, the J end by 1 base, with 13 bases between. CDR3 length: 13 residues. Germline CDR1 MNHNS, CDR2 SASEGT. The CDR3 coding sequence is TGTGCCGGTAGTTGGGGAGGCACAGATACGCAGTATTTT. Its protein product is CAGSWGGTDTQYF.

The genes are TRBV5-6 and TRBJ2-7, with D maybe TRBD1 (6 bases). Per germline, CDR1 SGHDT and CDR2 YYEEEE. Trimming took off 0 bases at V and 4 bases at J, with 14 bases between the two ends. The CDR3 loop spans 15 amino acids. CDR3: CASSLAGSGEYEQYF. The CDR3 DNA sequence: TGTGCCAGCAGCTTGGCCGGGTCAGGGGAATACGAGCAGTACTTC. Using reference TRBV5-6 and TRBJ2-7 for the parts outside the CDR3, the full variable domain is DAGVTQSPTHLIKTRGQQVTLRCSPKSGHDTVSWYQQALGQGPQFIFQYYEEEERQRGNFPDRFSGHQFPNYSSELNVNALLLGDSALYLCASSLAGSGEYEQYFGPGTRLTVT.

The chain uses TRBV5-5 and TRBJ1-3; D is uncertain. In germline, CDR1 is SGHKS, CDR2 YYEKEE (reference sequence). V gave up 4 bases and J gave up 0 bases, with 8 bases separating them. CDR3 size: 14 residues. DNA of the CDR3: TGTGCCAGCAGCCCTCAGGTCTCTGGAAACACCATATATTTT. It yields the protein CASSPQVSGNTIYF.

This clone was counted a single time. The CDR3 here is CAWSVRGTRGEKLFF. In nucleotides, the CDR3 is TGTGCCTGGAGTGTACGAGGCACACGGGGTGAAAAACTGTTTTTT. The rearrangement links TRBV30 to TRBJ1-4, with unresolved D. CDR3 length: 15 residues. Germline-derived CDR1 and CDR2 are GTSNPN and SVGIG (reference sequence). V was pared by 0 bases and J by 7 bases, with 15 bases between.

CDR3 sequence (DNA): TGTGCCATCAGTCCGGAGGGGGCGCATGAGCAGTTCTTC. Amino acids: CAISPEGAHEQFF. The chain combines TRBV10-3 with TRBJ2-1; possibly TRBD1 for D (7 bases). The germline V and J ends were trimmed by 5 bases and 8 bases, with 13 bases remaining between them. The CDR3 length is 13 residues. Germline CDR1 reads ENHRY; CDR2 reads SYGVKD.

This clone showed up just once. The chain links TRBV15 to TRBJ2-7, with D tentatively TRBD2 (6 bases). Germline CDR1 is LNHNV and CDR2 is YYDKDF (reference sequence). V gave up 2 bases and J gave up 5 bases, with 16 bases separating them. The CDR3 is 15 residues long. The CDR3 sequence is CATSRFGLALNEQYF. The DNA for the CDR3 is TGTGCCACCAGCAGATTCGGGCTAGCGCTCAACGAGCAGTACTTC.

The CDR3 DNA is TGTGCCAGCAGTCCCCAGGGTGGGCAACATTCACCCCTCCACTTT. As protein: CASSPQGGQHSPLHF. V usage is TRBV25-1 and J usage is TRBJ1-6; tentative D call: TRBD1 (5 bases). The CDR3 has 15 amino acids. The germline CDR1 and CDR2 sequences are MGHDK and SYGVNS. Deletions cut 5 bases from V and 8 bases from J, with 16 bases between.

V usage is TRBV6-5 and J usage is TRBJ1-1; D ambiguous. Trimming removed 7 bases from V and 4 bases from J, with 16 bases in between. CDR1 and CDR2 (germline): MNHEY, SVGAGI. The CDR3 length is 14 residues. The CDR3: CASTARVMSTEAFF. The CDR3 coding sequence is TGTGCCAGCACCGCGAGAGTGATGAGCACTGAAGCTTTCTTT.

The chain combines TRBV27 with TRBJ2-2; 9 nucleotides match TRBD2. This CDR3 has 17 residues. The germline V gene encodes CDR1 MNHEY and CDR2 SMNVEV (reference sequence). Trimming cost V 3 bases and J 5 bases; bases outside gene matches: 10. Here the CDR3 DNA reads TGTGCCAGCAGTTTTTTCGGTGCGGGGGGGCATACCGGGGAGCTGTTTTTT. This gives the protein CASSFFGAGGHTGELFF.

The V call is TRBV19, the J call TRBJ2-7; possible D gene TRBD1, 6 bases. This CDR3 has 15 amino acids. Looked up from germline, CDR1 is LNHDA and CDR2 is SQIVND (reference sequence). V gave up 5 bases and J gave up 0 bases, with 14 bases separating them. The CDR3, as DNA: TGTGCCAGTAGTGCCGGACAGCCAACCTCCTACGAGCAGTACTTC. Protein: CASSAGQPTSYEQYF.

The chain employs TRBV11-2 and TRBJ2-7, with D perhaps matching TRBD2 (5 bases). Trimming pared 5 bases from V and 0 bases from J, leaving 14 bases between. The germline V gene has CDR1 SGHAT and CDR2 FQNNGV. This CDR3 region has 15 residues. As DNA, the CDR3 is TGTGCCAGCAGCCCTAAGCAAGGACTCTCCTACGAGCAGTACTTC. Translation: CASSPKQGLSYEQYF. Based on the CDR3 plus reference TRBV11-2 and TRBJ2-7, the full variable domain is EAGVAQSPRYKIIEKRQSVAFWCNPISGHATLYWYQQILGQGPKLLIQFQNNGVVDDSQLPKDRFSAERLKGVDSTLKIQPAKLEDSAVYLCASSPKQGLSYEQYFGPGTRLTVT.

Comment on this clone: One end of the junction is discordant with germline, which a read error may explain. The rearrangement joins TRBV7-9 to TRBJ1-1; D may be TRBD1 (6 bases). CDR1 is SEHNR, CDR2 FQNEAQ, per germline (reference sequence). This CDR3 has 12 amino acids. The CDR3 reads CSSSWGQGEAFF. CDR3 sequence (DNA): TGTTCCAGCAGCTGGGGGCAGGGTGAGGCTTTCTTT.

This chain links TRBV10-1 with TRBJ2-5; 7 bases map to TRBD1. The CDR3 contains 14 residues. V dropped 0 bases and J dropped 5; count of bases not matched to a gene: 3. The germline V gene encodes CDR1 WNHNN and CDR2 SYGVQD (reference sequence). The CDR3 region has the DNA TGCGCCAGCAGTGAGTCTTCACAGGGGGAGACCCAGTACTTC. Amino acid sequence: CASSESSQGETQYF.

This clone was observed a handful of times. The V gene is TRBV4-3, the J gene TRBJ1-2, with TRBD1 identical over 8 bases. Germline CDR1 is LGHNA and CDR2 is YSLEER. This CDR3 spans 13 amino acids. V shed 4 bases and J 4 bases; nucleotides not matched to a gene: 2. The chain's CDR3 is CASSRTGLYGYTF. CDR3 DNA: TGCGCCAGCAGCCGGACAGGGCTCTATGGCTACACCTTC.

DNA for the CDR3: TGTGCCAGCAGTGAACAGCGGGGGGCACAAGAGACCCAGTACTTC. Its translation: CASSEQRGAQETQYF. The V and J genes are TRBV2 and TRBJ2-5, with 9 bases identical to TRBD2. This CDR3 region has 15 residues. The germline V gene encodes CDR1 SNHLY and CDR2 FYNNEI. Unmatched junction bases numbered 3, after V lost 2 bases and J lost 2 bases.

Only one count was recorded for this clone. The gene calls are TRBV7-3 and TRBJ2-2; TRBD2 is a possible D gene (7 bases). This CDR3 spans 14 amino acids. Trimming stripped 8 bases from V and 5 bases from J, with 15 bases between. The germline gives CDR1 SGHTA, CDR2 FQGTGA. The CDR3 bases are TGTGCCAGCGGAACGGGGGGCGAAACCGGGGAGCTGTTTTTT. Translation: CASGTGGETGELFF.

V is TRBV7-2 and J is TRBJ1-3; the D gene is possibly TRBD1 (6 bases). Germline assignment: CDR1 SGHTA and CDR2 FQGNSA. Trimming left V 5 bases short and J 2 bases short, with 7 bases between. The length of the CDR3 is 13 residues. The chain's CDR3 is CASSRQAGNTIYF. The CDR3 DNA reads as TGTGCCAGCAGCCGACAGGCTGGAAACACCATATATTTT.

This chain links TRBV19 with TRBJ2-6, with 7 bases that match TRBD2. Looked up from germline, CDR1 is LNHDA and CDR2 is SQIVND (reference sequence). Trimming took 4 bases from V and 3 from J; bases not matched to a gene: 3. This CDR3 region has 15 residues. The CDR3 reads CASSKGGRGANVLTF. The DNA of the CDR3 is TGTGCCAGTAGTAAGGGAGGGCGTGGGGCCAACGTCCTGACTTTC.

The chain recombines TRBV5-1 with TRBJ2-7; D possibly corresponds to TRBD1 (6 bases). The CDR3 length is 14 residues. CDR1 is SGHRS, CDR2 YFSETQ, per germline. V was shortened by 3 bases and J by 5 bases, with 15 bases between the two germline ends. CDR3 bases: TGCGCCAGCAGCTCCCGGACAGTTGAAAACGAGCAGTACTTC. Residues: CASSSRTVENEQYF.

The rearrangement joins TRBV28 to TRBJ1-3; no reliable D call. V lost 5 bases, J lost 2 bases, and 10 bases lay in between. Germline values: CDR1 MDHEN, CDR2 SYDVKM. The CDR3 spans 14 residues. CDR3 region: CASSPHGTGNTIYF. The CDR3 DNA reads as TGTGCCAGCAGTCCGCACGGGACTGGAAACACCATATATTTT.

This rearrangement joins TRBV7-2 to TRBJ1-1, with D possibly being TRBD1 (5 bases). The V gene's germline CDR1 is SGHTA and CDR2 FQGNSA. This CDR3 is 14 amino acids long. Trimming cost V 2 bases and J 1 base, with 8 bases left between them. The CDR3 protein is CASSLMGGNTEAFF. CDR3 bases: TGTGCCAGCAGCTTAATGGGGGGGAACACTGAAGCTTTCTTT.

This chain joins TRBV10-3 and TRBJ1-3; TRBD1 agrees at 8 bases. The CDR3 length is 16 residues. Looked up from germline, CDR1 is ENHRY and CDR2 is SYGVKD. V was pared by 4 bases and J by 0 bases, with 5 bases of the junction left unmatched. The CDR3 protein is CAISVQGASSGNTIYF. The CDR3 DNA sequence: TGTGCCATCAGTGTTCAGGGGGCGAGCTCTGGAAACACCATATATTTT.

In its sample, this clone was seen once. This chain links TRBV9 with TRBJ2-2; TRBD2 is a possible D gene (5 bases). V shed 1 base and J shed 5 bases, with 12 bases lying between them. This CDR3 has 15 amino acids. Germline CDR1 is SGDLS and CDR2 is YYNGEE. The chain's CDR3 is CASSVLGVGTGELFF. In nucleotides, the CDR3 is TGTGCCAGCAGCGTACTCGGGGTTGGGACCGGGGAGCTGTTTTTT. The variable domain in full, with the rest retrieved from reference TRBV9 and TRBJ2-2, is DSGVTQTPKHLITATGQRVTLRCSPRSGDLSVYWYQQSLDQGLQFLIQYYNGEERAKGNILERFSAQQFPDLHSELNLSSLELGDSALYFCASSVLGVGTGELFFGEGSRLTVL.

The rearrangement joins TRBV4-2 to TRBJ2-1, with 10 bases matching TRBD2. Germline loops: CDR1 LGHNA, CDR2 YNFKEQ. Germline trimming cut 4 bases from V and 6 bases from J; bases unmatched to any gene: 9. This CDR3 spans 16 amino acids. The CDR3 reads CASSPSAGGPINEQFF. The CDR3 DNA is TGTGCCAGCAGCCCGTCAGCGGGGGGGCCGATCAATGAGCAGTTCTTC.

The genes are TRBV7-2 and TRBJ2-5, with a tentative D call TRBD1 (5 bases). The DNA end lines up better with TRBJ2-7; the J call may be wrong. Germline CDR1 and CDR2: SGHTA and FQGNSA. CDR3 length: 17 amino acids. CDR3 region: CASSFLAQPSRGYEQYF. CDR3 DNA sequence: TGTGCCAGCAGCTTTCTGGCACAGCCCTCTAGGGGATACGAGCAGTACTTC.

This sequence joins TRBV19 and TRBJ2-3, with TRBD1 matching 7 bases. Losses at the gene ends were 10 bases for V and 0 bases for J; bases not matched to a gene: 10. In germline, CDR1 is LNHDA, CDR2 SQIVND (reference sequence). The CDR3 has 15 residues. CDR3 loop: CATRNRGESTDTQYF. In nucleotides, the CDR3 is TGTGCCACACGTAACAGGGGCGAAAGCACAGATACGCAGTATTTT.